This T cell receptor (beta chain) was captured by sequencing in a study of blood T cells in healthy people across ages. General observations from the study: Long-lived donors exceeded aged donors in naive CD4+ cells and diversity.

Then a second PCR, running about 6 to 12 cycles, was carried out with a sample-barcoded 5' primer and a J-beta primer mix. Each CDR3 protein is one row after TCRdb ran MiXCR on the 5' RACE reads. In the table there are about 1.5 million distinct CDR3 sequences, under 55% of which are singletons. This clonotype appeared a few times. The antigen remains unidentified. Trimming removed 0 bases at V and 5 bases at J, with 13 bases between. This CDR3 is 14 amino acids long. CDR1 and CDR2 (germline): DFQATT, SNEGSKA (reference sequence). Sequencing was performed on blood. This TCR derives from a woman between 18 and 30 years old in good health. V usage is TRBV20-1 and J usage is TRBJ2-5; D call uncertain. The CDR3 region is CSARDGQPRETQYF. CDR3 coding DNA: TGCAGTGCTAGAGATGGGCAGCCTCGGGAGACCCAGTACTTC.